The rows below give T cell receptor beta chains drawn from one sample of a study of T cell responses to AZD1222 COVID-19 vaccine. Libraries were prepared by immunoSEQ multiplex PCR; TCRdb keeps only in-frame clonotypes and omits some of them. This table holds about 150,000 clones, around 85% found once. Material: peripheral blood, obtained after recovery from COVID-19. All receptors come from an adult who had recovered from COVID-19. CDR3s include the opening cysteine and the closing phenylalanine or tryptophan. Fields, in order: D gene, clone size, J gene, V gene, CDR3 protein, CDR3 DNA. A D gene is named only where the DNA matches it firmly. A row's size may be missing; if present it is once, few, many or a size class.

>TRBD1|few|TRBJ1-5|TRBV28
CASSLTGGNQPQHF
TGTGCCAGCAGTTTGACAGGGGGCAATCAGCCCCAGCATTTT
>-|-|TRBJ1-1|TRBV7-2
CASSLLRVEAFF
TGTGCCAGCAGCCTGTTGAGAGTAGAAGCTTTCTTT
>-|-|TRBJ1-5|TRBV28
CASSLWEGTGNQPQHF
TGTGCCAGCAGTTTATGGGAGGGGACGGGCAATCAGCCCCAGCATTTT
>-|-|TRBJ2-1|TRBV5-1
CASSLDGPSYNEQFF
TGCGCCAGCAGCTTGGACGGCCCTTCCTACAATGAGCAGTTCTTC
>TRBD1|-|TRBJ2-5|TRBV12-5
CASGLGKGQDKYQETQYF
TGTGCTAGTGGTTTGGGGAAGGGACAGGATAAGTACCAAGAGACCCAGTACTTC
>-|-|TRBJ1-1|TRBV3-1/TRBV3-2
CASRLGTGTEAFF
TGTGCCAGCAGACTCGGGACGGGCACTGAAGCTTTCTTT
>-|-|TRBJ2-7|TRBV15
CATRNQASSYEQYF
TGTGCCACCCGGAACCAGGCAAGCTCCTACGAGCAGTACTTC
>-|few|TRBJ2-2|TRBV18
CASSPPGTLTGELFF
TGTGCCAGCTCACCACCCGGGACTCTCACCGGGGAGCTGTTTTTT
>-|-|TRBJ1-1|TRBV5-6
CASSLVRGDTEAFF
TGTGCCAGCAGCTTGGTCAGGGGAGACACTGAAGCTTTCTTT
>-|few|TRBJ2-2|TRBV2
CASSQSSPGELFF
TGTGCCAGCAGTCAAAGTTCCCCCGGGGAGCTGTTTTTT
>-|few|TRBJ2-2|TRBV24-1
CATRDPLGGELFF
TGTGCCACCAGGGACCCACTGGGCGGGGAGCTGTTTTTT
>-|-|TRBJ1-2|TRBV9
CASSVEFSRVRGYTF
TGTGCCAGCAGCGTAGAATTTTCGAGGGTTCGGGGCTACACCTTC
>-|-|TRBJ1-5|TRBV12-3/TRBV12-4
CASRPEGPQPQHF
TGTGCCAGCAGGCCGGAGGGCCCTCAGCCCCAGCATTTT
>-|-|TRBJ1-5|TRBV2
CASTRTVSNQPQHF
TGTGCCAGCACTAGGACAGTTAGCAATCAGCCCCAGCATTTT
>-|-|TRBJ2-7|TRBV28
CASSRADRRYEQYF
TGTGCCAGCAGTCGTGCTGATCGACGGTACGAGCAGTACTTC
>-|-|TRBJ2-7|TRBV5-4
CASSLEGAGPYEQYF
TGTGCCAGCAGCTTGGAAGGCGCAGGGCCCTACGAGCAGTACTTC
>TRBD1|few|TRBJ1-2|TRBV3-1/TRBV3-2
CASSPTGDYYGYTF
TGTGCCAGCAGCCCGACAGGGGATTACTATGGCTACACCTTC
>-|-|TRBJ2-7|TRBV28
CASSLSAEYEQYF
TGTGCCAGCAGTTTATCGGCAGAATACGAGCAGTACTTC
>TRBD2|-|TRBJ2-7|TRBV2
CASSLQRGGSYEQYF
TGTGCCAGCAGCCTCCAGCGGGGAGGATCCTACGAGCAGTACTTC
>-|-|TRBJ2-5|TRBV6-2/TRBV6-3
CASSAQRVQETQYF
TGTGCCAGCAGTGCCCAGCGGGTCCAAGAGACCCAGTACTTC
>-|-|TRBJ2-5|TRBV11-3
CASSLGNQETQYF
TGTGCCAGCAGCTTGGGGAACCAAGAGACCCAGTACTTC
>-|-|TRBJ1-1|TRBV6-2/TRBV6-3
CASSYSTANTEAFF
TGTGCCAGCAGTTACTCTACAGCGAACACTGAAGCTTTCTTT
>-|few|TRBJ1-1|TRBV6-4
CASSQQAMNTEAFF
TGTGCCAGCAGTCAACAGGCGATGAACACTGAAGCTTTCTTT
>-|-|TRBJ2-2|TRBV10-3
CAISETGKTGELFF
TGTGCCATCAGTGAGACAGGGAAAACCGGGGAGCTGTTTTTT
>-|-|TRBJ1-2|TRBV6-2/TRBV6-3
CASSTTGSYGYTF
TGTGCCAGCAGTACCACAGGATCCTATGGCTACACCTTC
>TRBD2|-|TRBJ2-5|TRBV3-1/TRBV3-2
CASSFIAGGRQETQYF
TGTGCCAGCAGCTTCATAGCGGGGGGGCGTCAAGAGACCCAGTACTTC
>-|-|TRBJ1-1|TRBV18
CASSSGTNTEAFF
TGTGCCAGCTCATCCGGGACCAACACTGAAGCTTTCTTT
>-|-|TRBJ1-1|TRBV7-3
CASSSQGPNTEAFF
TGTGCCAGCAGCTCCCAGGGACCGAACACTGAAGCTTTCTTT
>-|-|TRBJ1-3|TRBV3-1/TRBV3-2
CASSQTGSSGNTIYF
TGTGCCAGCAGTCAGACTGGGAGCTCTGGAAACACCATATATTTT
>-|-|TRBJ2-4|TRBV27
CASSLAGAGGNIQYF
TGTGCCAGCAGTTTAGCGGGGGCCGGCGGAAACATTCAGTACTTC
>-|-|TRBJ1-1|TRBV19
CASSIGVAGTEAFF
TGTGCCAGTAGTATAGGGGTGGCAGGCACTGAAGCTTTCTTT
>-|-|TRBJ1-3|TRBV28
CASREIGNTIYF
TGTGCCAGCAGGGAGATTGGAAACACCATATATTTT
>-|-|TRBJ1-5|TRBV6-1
CASSEAGGFQPQHF
TGTGCCAGCAGTGAAGCAGGAGGGTTCCAGCCCCAGCATTTT
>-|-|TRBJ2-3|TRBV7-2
CASSFPGSGRTDTQYF
TGTGCCAGCAGCTTTCCGGGATCAGGGCGCACAGATACGCAGTATTTT
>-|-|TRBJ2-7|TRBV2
CASIGSLEQYF
TGTGCCAGCATTGGGTCTCTCGAGCAGTACTTC
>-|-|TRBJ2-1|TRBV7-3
CASSLNQGSYNEQFF
TGTGCCAGCAGCTTAAATCAGGGCTCCTACAATGAGCAGTTCTTC
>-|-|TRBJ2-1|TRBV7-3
CASSLGAGSYNEQFF
TGTGCCAGCAGCTTAGGGGCGGGTTCCTACAATGAGCAGTTCTTC
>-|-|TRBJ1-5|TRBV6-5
CASRPPGPNQPQHF
TGTGCCAGCAGGCCTCCGGGGCCCAATCAGCCCCAGCATTTT
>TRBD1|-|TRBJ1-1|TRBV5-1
CASSWGTGTTEAFF
TGCGCCAGCAGCTGGGGGACAGGGACCACTGAAGCTTTCTTT
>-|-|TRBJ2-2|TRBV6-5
CASWGRNTGELFF
TGTGCCAGCTGGGGGAGGAACACCGGGGAGCTGTTTTTT
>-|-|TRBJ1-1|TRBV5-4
CASSLEVGTMNTEAFF
TGTGCCAGCAGCTTGGAAGTAGGGACAATGAACACTGAAGCTTTCTTT
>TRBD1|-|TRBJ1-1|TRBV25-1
CASSDGTVTEAFF
TGTGCCAGCAGTGATGGGACAGTGACTGAAGCTTTCTTT